These 17 T cell receptor beta chains originate from one sample sequenced in a study of blood T cell repertoires in COVID-19 (dated by TCRdb to the early 2020s). The library was produced with the immunoSEQ multiplex PCR assay. TCRdb provides this immuneACCESS table in a form limited to in-frame rearrangements. Some clones are lacking; in checked studies, under half of them reflect an unresolved V gene, and why the rest are absent is not known. This sample is represented by about 260,000 clones; around nine tenths of them were singletons. The ten largest clones add up to around a tenth of the sample. The sequencing input was peripheral blood. The source of these receptors is a middle-aged man who had recovered from COVID-19.

The chain employs TRBV10-1 and TRBJ2-7, with 7 bases that match TRBD2. This CDR3 region has 10 residues. V lost 9 bases, J lost 9 bases, and 5 bases stayed unmatched. Germline lookup yields CDR1 WNHNN and CDR2 SYGVQD (reference sequence). The CDR3 DNA reads as TGCGCCAGTGAAGGGGAGGGGCAGTACTTC. Protein sequence: CASEGEGQYF.

The rearrangement joins TRBV6-2 or TRBV6-3 to TRBJ1-2; 9 bases map to TRBD1. V lost 4 bases and J lost 2; bases outside the gene matches: 5. CDR3 length equals 15 residues. Per germline, CDR1 MNHEY and CDR2 SVGEGT. Written as DNA, the CDR3 is TGTGCCAGCAGTTCTCCCGGGACAGGGAACTATGGCTACACCTTC. Translation: CASSSPGTGNYGYTF.

The rearrangement joins TRBV7-9 to TRBJ1-5; 9 nucleotides line up with TRBD1. In germline, CDR1 is SEHNR, CDR2 FQNEAQ (reference sequence). This CDR3 comprises 15 residues. The V gene end was trimmed by 6 bases and the J gene end by 6 bases; junction bases not matched to a gene: 9. The CDR3 nucleotides read TGTGCCAGCAGTTCCGGGACAGGGAAGGGTCAGCCCCAGCATTTT. Translation: CASSSGTGKGQPQHF.

In its sample, this clone was seen a few times. The chain uses TRBV7-3 and TRBJ2-1; D remains unclear. Germline-derived CDR1 and CDR2 are SGHTA and FQGTGA. V lost 5 bases, J lost 12 bases, and 17 bases lay in between. The CDR3 consists of 13 residues. The CDR3 loop reads CASSPQPPGGQFF. The CDR3 region has the DNA TGTGCCAGCAGCCCACAACCCCCCGGCGGGCAGTTCTTC.

This clone was counted between two and nine times. The chain combines TRBV4-1 with TRBJ2-7; D may be TRBD1 (5 bases). The germline CDR1 and CDR2 sequences are MGHRA and YSYEKL. V was trimmed by 2 bases and J by 3 bases, leaving 17 bases between them. The CDR3 covers 16 residues. CDR3 amino acids: CASSQPQVGAGYEQYF. Written as DNA, the CDR3 is TGCGCCAGCAGCCAACCCCAGGTTGGGGCAGGCTACGAGCAGTACTTC.

The chain combines TRBV15 with TRBJ2-1, with 16 bases aligning to TRBD2. The CDR3 spans 20 residues. Losses at the gene ends were 1 base for V and 8 bases for J; bases not matched to a gene: 14. Germline V gives CDR1 LNHNV, CDR2 YYDKDF (reference sequence). The CDR3 is CATSRGLGTSGGAKSDEQFF. DNA for the CDR3: TGTGCCACCAGCAGAGGACTTGGGACTAGCGGGGGGGCCAAGTCCGATGAGCAGTTCTTC. The whole variable domain, remainder taken from reference TRBV15 and TRBJ2-1, is DAMVIQNPRYQVTQFGKPVTLSCSQTLNHNVMYWYQQKSSQAPKLLFHYYDKDFNNEADTPDNFQSRRPNTSFCFLDIRSPGLGDTAMYLCATSRGLGTSGGAKSDEQFFGPGTRLTVL.

The rearrangement uses TRBV6-5 and TRBJ2-3, with TRBD2 matching 13 bases. J lost 7 bases, V lost 6 bases, and 7 bases had no gene match. The CDR3 totals 15 residues. CDR1 and CDR2 (germline): MNHEY, SVGAGI. The CDR3 is CASRAGLAGTNTQYF. The CDR3 bases are TGTGCCAGCAGGGCGGGACTAGCGGGAACAAATACGCAGTATTTT.

This clone was counted a few times. The rearrangement links TRBV5-4 to TRBJ1-2; TRBD1 is a possible D gene (5 bases). Per the germline V gene, CDR1 is SGHNT and CDR2 is YYREEE (reference sequence). This CDR3 has 16 residues. Trimming shortened V by 1 base and J by 8 bases, and 21 bases separated the two germline ends. As DNA, the CDR3 is TGTGCCAGCAGCTTGTGGGGTGGGGCCTCAAGGAAGGGCTACACCTTC. This gives the protein CASSLWGGASRKGYTF.

This clone has only a few counts. The chain uses TRBV9 and TRBJ1-2; 7 nucleotides match TRBD1. The CDR3 loop spans 16 amino acids. V was pared by 3 bases and J by 7 bases, with 15 bases of the junction left unmatched. Germline V lookup: CDR1 SGDLS, CDR2 YYNGEE. The CDR3 region has the DNA TGTGCCAGCAGCGCTATCTCGACAGGGCCGCAGGGTGGCTACACCTTC. Protein: CASSAISTGPQGGYTF.

The chain joins TRBV7-2 to TRBJ2-6, with 8 bases matching TRBD1. The CDR3 contains 17 residues. Germline CDR1 and CDR2: SGHTA and FQGNSA. Unmatched junction bases numbered 9, after V lost 7 bases and J lost 1 base. Here the CDR3 reads CASTGTGGISGANVLTF. The CDR3 DNA sequence: TGTGCCAGCACTGGAACAGGGGGAATTTCTGGGGCCAACGTCCTGACTTTC. The variable domain in full, with the rest retrieved from reference TRBV7-2 and TRBJ2-6, is GAGVSQSPSNKVTEKGKDVELRCDPISGHTALYWYRQSLGQGLEFLIYFQGNSAPDKSGLPSDRFSAERTGGSVSTLTIQRTQQEDSAVYLCASTGTGGISGANVLTFGAGSRLTVL.

V and J are TRBV5-4 and TRBJ1-2; the D is unclear. The V gene's germline CDR1 is SGHNT and CDR2 YYREEE (reference sequence). Trimming shortened V by 4 bases and J by 7 bases, and 11 bases separated the two germline ends. The CDR3 has 12 amino acids. The CDR3 DNA sequence: TGTGCCAGCAGCCTGGTGTCTGTTGGCTACACCTTC. Encoded protein: CASSLVSVGYTF. Full variable domain (missing parts from reference TRBV5-4 and TRBJ1-2): ETGVTQSPTHLIKTRGQQVTLRCSSQSGHNTVSWYQQALGQGPQFIFQYYREEENGRGNFPPRFSGLQFPNYSSELNVNALELDDSALYLCASSLVSVGYTFGSGTRLTVV.

The genes are TRBV5-8 and TRBJ2-3; D is undetermined. Germline V gene data show CDR1 as SGHTS and CDR2 as YDEGEE. With 5 bases removed from V and 0 bases from J, the gap between germline ends came to 10 bases. The CDR3 contains 14 residues. CDR3 coding DNA: TGTGCCAGCAGTCTCCGTGAGAGCACAGATACGCAGTATTTT. Translation gives CASSLRESTDTQYF.

This rearrangement joins TRBV6-5 to TRBJ2-7; D gene uncertain. CDR1 MNHEY and CDR2 SVGAGI come from the germline V gene. V was clipped by 7 bases and J by 2 bases, with 12 bases between them. CDR3 length: 13 amino acids. CDR3 residues: CASTQPVTYEQYF. The DNA for the CDR3 is TGTGCCAGCACCCAACCAGTTACCTACGAGCAGTACTTC.

V gene TRBV12-3 or TRBV12-4 combines with J gene TRBJ1-3, with 8 bases identical to TRBD1. V lost 2 bases to trimming and J lost 13 bases; unmatched junction nucleotides: 1. The CDR3 contains 11 residues. The CDR3 DNA follows: TGTGCCAGCAGTTTACGACAGGGGATATATTTT. Protein product: CASSLRQGIYF.

The V call is TRBV9, the J call TRBJ2-3; TRBD2 is a possible D gene (6 bases). The V end lost 0 bases, the J end lost 0 bases, and 8 bases lay between the germline ends. Germline V CDR1 and CDR2: SGDLS, YYNGEE. The CDR3 covers 15 residues. CDR3 nucleotides: TGTGCCAGCAGCGTAGAAGCGGGTAGCACAGATACGCAGTATTTT. Its translation: CASSVEAGSTDTQYF.

The genes are TRBV2 and TRBJ2-5, with 9 bases matching TRBD2. The CDR3 consists of 17 residues. J was trimmed by 5 bases and V by 5 bases; bases with no gene match: 15. Germline V lookup: CDR1 SNHLY, CDR2 FYNNEI. The CDR3 protein is CASSHGLAGTQKETQYF. CDR3 bases: TGTGCCAGCAGTCACGGGCTAGCGGGGACCCAAAAGGAGACCCAGTACTTC.

The chain has TRBV5-4 and TRBJ1-5; the D is unclear. Looked up from germline, CDR1 is SGHNT and CDR2 is YYREEE (reference sequence). The CDR3 totals 15 residues. The ends were cut back, 4 bases at V and 2 bases at J, with 13 bases in the middle. In DNA form, the CDR3 reads TGTGCCAGCAGCCTGTCGGGGAACGGCAATCAGCCCCAGCATTTT. It codes for CASSLSGNGNQPQHF. The full variable domain, rest sourced from reference TRBV5-4 and TRBJ1-5, is ETGVTQSPTHLIKTRGQQVTLRCSSQSGHNTVSWYQQALGQGPQFIFQYYREEENGRGNFPPRFSGLQFPNYSSELNVNALELDDSALYLCASSLSGNGNQPQHFGDGTRLSIL.